This T cell receptor (beta chain) originates from a study of CD8 T cells in Susac syndrome. Memory subsets for TEMRA sorting were defined by CD27 and CD45RA staining. This CDR3 spans 16 amino acids. Germline lookup yields CDR1 MDHEN and CDR2 SYDVKM. V lost 7 bases, J lost 0 bases, and 18 bases lay in between. With random hexamers, about 0.45 to 1 ug RNA was reverse transcribed. TCRdb ran MiXCR on the immunoSEQ multiplex PCR reads and lists one entry per CDR3 protein. The sample gives a few thousand distinct CDR3 sequences, roughly 66% of which show up once; roughly 9.1% is in the top ten. The sequencing sample was made of CD8+ TEMRA cells from PBMCs. Subset given: FACS-sorted terminally differentiated effector memory CD8+ T cells re-expressing CD45RA (CD8+ TEMRA). The V gene is TRBV28, the J gene TRBJ1-1; no clear D. This TCR was sampled from a human donor with Susac syndrome. The CDR3 nucleotides read TGTGCCAGCACCTTGGGATTTTCCTCTATGAACACTGAAGCTTTCTTT. This sequence encodes CASTLGFSSMNTEAFF.